This TCR beta chain came from a study of siplizumab effects on memory and regulatory T cells. V was cut by 3 bases and J by 2 bases, with 21 bases left in between. The CDR3 runs to 18 residues. Germline CDR1 KGHSH, CDR2 LQKENI. Points on this clone: Its antigen is undetermined.

Study outcomes and limitations: Alloreactive sequences tracing back to unstimulated CD4+ memory cells fell significantly with siplizumab. Naive T cells apparently outstripped memory cells in diversity and seemed major alloresponse contributors. Solely a minor proportion of alloreactive clones could be assigned to unstimulated subsets.

TCRdb's table, derived via immunoSEQ multiplex PCR, lists solely in-frame clones and lacks some. The repertoire has fewer than 8,000 clones, approximately 60% of them found once; the top ten carry about 15%. The sequence was obtained from a human donor in good health. This rearrangement joins TRBV18 to TRBJ2-3; D is undetermined. The source material was effector memory CD8+ T cells sorted from blood. Sample subset: unstimulated CD8+ effector memory T cells. This chain's CDR3 is CASSPYFLDEVTTDTQYF. The CDR3 DNA reads TGTGCCAGCTCACCGTACTTCCTTGATGAGGTTACCACAGATACGCAGTATTTT.